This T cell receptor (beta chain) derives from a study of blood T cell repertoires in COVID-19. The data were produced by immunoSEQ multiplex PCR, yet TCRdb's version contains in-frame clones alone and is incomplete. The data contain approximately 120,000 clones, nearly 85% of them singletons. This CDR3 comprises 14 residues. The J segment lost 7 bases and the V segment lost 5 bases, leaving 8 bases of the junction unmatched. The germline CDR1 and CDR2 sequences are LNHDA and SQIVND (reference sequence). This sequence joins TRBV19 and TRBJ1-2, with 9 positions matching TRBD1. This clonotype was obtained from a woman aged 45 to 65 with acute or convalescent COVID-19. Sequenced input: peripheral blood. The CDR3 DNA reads TGTGCCAGTAGTCTACAGGGGGCTAGGTTTGGCTACACCTTC. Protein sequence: CASSLQGARFGYTF. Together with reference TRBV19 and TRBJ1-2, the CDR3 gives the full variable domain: DGGITQSPKYLFRKEGQNVTLSCEQNLNHDAMYWYRQDPGQGLRLIYYSQIVNDFQKGDIAEGYSVSREKKESFPLTVTSAQKNPTAFYLCASSLQGARFGYTFGSGTRLTVV.